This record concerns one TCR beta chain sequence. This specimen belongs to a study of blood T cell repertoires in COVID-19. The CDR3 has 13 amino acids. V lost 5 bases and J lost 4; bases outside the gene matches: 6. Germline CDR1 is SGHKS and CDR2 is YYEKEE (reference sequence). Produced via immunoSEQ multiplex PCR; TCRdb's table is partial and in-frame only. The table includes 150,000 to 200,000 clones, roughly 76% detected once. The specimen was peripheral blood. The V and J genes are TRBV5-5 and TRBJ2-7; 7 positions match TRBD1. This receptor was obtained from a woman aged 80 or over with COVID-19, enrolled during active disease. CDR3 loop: CASSGTAVYEQYF. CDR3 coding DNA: TGTGCCAGCAGTGGGACAGCCGTATACGAGCAGTACTTC.